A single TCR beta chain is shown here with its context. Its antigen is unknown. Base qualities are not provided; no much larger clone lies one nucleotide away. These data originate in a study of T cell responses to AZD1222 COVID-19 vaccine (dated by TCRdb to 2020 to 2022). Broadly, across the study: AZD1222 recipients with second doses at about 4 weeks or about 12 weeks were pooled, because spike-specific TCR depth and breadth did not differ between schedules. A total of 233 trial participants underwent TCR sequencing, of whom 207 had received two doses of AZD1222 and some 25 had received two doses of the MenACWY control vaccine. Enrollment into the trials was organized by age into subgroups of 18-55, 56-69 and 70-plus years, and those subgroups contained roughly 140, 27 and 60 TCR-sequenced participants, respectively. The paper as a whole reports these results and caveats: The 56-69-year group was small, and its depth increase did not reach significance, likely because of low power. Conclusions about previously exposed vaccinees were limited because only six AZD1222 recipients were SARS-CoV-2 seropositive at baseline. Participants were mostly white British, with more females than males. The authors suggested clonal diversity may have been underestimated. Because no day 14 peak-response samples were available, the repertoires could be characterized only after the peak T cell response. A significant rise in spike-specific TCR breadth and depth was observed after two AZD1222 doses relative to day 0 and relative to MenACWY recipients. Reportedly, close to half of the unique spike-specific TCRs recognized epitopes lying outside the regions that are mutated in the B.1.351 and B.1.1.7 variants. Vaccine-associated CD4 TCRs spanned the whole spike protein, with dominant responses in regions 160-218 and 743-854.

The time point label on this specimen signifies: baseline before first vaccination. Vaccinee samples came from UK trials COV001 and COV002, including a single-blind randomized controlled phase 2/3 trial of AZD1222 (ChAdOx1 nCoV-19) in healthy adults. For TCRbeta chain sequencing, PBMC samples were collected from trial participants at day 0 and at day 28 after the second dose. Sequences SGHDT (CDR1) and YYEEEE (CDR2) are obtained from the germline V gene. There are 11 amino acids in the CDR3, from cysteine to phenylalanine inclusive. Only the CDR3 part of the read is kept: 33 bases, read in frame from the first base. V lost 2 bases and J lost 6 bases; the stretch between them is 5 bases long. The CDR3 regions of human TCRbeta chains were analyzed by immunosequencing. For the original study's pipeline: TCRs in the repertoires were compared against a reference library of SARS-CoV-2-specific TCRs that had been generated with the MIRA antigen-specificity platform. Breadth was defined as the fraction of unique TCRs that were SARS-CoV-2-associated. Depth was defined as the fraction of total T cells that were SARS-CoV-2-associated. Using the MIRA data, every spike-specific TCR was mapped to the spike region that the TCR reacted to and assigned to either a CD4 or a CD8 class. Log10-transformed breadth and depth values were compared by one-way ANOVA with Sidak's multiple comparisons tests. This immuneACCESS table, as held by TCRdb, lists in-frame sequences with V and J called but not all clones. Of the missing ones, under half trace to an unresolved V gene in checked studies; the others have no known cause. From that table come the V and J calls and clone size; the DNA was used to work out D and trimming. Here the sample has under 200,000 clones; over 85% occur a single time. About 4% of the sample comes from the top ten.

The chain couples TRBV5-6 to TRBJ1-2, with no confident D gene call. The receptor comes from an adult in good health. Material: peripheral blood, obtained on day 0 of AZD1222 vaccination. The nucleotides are TGTGCCAGCAGCTTAAATCATGGCTACACCTTC. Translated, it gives CASSLNHGYTF.